What follows describes a single T cell receptor beta chain. V was pared by 3 bases and J by 15 bases, with 12 bases of the junction left unmatched. Germline V gene sequence: CDR1 SGHTA, CDR2 FQGNSA. This CDR3 is built from 15 residues. PCR used 60 Vbeta primers and 13 Jbeta primers. Only in-frame clones appear in the TCRdb table, and some are missing; sequencing was by immunoSEQ multiplex PCR. The data hold approximately 64,000 clones, with under 80% observed a single time. At sampling all donors were nominally healthy, likely with unrecorded immune exposures. These data are taken from a study of cytomegalovirus exposure and HLA in healthy donors.

This chain connects TRBV7-2 to TRBJ2-1; 12 bases match TRBD2. Sequenced material: PBMCs. The receptor was derived from a male donor in good health and CMV-seropositive. The CDR3 DNA reads TGTGCCAGCAGCTTCTCAACTAGCGGGGGGACCCCGGGGTTCTTC. It codes for CASSFSTSGGTPGFF. Complete variable domain (other parts from reference TRBV7-2 and TRBJ2-1): GAGVSQSPSNKVTEKGKDVELRCDPISGHTALYWYRQSLGQGLEFLIYFQGNSAPDKSGLPSDRFSAERTGGSVSTLTIQRTQQEDSAVYLCASSFSTSGGTPGFFGPGTRLTVL.